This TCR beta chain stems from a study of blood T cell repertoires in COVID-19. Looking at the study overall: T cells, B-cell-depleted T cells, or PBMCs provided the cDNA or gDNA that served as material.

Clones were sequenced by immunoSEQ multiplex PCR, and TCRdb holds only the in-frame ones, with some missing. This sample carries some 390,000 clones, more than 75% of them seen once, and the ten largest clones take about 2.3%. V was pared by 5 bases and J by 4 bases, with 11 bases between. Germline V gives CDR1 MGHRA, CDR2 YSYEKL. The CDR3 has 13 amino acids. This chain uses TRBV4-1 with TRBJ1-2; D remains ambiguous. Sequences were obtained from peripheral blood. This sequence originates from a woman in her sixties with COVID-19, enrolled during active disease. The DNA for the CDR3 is TGCGCCAGCAGCGTACTACATTTCTATGGCTACACCTTC. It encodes CASSVLHFYGYTF.